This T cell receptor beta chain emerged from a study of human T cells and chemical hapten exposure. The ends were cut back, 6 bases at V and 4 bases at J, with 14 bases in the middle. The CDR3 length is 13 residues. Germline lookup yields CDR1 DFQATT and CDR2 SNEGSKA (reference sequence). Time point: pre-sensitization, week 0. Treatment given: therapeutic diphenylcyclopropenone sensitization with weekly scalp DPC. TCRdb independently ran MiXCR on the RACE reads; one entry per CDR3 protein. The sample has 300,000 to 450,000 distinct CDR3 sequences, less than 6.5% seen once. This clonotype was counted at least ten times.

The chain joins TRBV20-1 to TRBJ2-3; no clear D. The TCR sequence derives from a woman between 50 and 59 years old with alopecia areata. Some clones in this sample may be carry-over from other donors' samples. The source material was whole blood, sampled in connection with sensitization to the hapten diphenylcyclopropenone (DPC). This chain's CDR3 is CSALIGRADTQYF. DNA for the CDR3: TGCAGTGCCCTGATCGGGCGAGCAGATACGCAGTATTTT.